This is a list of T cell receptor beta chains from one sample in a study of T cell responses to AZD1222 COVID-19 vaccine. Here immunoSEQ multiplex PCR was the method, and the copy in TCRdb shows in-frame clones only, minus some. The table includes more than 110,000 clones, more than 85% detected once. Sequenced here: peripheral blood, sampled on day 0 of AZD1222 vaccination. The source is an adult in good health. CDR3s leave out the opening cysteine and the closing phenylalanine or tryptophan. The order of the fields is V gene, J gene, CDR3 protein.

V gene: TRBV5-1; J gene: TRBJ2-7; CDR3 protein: ASSLFWGQTPEQY
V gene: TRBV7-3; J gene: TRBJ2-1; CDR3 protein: ASSSGLASYNEQF
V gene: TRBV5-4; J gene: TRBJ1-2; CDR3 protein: ASSLALGQQGDGYT
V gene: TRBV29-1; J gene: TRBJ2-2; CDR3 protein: SGGGQFNTGELF
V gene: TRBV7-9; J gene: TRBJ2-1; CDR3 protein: ASSTPGQEESSYNEQF
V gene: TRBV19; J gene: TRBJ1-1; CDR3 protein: ASSMPDRGTEAF
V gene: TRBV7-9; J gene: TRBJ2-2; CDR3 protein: ASSFGGHTGELF
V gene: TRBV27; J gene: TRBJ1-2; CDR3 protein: ASSFRAVYGYT
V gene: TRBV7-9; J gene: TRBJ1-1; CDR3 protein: ASSLMGNTEAF
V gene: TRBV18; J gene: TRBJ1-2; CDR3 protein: ASSPTMWGGYT
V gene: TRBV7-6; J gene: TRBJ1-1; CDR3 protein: ASSLSRQGVTEAF
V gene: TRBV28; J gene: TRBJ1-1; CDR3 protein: ASSLWTGNFAEAF
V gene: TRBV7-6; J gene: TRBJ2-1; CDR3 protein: ASSPITPYNEQF
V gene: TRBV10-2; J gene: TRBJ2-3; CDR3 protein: ASTQSGRGLSTDTQY
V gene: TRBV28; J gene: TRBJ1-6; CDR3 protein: ASRIGQGRNSPLH
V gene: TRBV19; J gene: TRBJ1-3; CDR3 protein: ASSIRDGSYRSGNTIY
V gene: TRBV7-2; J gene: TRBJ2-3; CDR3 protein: ASSSSGAASTDTQY
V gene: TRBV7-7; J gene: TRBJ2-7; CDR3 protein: ASSPVGASQSYEQY
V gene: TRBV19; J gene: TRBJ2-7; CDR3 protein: ASSADLFKQY
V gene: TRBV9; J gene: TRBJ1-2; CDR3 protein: ASKDLYGYT
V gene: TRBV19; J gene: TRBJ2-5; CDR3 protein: ASSIVSGREAETQY
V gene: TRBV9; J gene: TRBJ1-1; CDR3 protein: ASSAPPRDTYMNTEAF
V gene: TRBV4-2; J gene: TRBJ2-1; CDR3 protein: ASSQGGGEQF
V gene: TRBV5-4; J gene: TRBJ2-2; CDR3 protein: ASSQASGRRTGELF
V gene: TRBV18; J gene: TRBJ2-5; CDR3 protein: ASSPEFRGAQETQY
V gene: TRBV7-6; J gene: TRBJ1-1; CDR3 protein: ASSLPQGGSNTEAF
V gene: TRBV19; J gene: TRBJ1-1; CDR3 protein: ASTFRQGATNTEAF
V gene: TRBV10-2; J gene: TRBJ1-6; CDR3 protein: ASSEFQDRVYSPLH
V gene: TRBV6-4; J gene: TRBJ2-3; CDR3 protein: ASSDTSGRATDTQY
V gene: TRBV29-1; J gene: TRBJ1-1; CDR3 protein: SVIQGSTEAF
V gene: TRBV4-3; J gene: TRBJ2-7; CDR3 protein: ASSPGGLVYEQY
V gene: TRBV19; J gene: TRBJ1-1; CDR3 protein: ASSIGAGLYTEAF
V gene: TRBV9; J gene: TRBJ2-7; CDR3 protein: ASSSAMGAHYEQY
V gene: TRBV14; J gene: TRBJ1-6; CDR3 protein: ASSQVALLYNSPLH
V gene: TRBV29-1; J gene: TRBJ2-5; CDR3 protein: SVSTGQETQY
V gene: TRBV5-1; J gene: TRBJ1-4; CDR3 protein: ASSFGGATNEKLF
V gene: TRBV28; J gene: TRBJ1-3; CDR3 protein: ASGLGLRSGNTIY
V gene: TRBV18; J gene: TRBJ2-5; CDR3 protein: ASSPQGTEETQY
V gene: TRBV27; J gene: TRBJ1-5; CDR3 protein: ASSPLGNQPQH
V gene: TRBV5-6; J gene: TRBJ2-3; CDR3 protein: ASSLWGNTQY
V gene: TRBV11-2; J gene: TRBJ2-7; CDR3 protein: ASSLGTGARNLYEQY